Below, one TCR beta chain is given with its context. It has no known antigen specificity. Base qualities were left out, and no much larger clone turns up one base away. Trimming costs V 2 bases and J 5 bases, and their ends lie 18 bases apart. From the germline V gene (reference sequence), CDR1 is MNHEY and CDR2 is SMNVEV. Including cysteine and phenylalanine, the CDR3 has 16 amino acids. Left in the record is the CDR3 DNA by itself, 48 bases read in frame from the first base. The data originate from a study of OX40 agonist ivuxolimab in advanced cancers. Some background on the complete study: Ivuxolimab, which targeted the costimulatory receptor OX40 (CD134), was an agonistic, fully human IgG2 monoclonal antibody. Intravenous ivuxolimab was administered to patients every 2 weeks at six dose levels: 0.01, 0.1, 0.3, 1.5, 3 and 10 mg/kg. Among the roughly 50 dose-escalation patients, roughly 20 had hepatocellular carcinoma, roughly 15 melanoma, 9 renal cell carcinoma and 9 head and neck cancer. A male proportion of nearly 85% and a mean age of about 60 years, ranging from roughly 23 to 79, were recorded for the dose-escalation cohort. Patients were allowed to have had prior anti-PD-1, anti-PD-L1 or anti-CTLA-4 therapy, and around 41% of the dose-escalation patients had previously received checkpoint inhibitors. Three dose-escalation patients achieved partial responses, one with hepatocellular carcinoma and two with cutaneous melanoma. The purpose of peripheral TCRbeta sequencing was to test whether ivuxolimab changed TCR sequence diversity and led to clonal T-cell expansion. The monotherapy dose-escalation portion (N = 52 patients) of the phase I ivuxolimab trial is reported in the paper. General study outcomes and caveats: On average, CD8+ T cells showed more expanded clones than CD4+ T cells after ivuxolimab. The antigen specificity of the peripheral T cells that underwent clonal expansion was not determined. At doses of 0.1 to 3.0 mg/kg, clonal expansion of both CD4+ and CD8+ blood T cells was observed from baseline to week 6. Low levels of normalized T-cell clonal expansion were also seen in some nonresponding patients. In the 0.1-3.0 mg/kg groups, partial responders had among the lowest normalized peripheral clonal expansion, particularly in CD8+ T cells.

Patients with a history of autoimmune disease or receiving systemic immunosuppression were excluded from the trial. In every dose cohort, peripheral blood was drawn for TCR sequencing at baseline, cycle 4 day 1, and cycle 7 day 1. The samples were drawn from a first-in-human, open-label, multicenter phase I dose-escalation trial of ivuxolimab. Adults with locally advanced or metastatic melanoma, renal cell, hepatocellular, or head and neck squamous cell carcinoma were enrolled in the trial. Before TCR sequencing, CD4+ and CD8+ T cells were separately sorted from peripheral blood. Genomic DNA was extracted from sorted cells for sequencing of the TCRbeta CDR3 region. TCRbeta CDR3 regions were sequenced using the immunoSEQ Assay. Not all clones reach the TCRdb copy of this immuneACCESS table, which keeps in-frame sequences only. Checked studies attribute under half of the gap to unresolved V genes and leave the rest unexplained. The table for this sample lists 65,000 to 85,000 clones; 85% to 90% of them were counted only once. Just over 2.5% of the sample is held by the ten biggest clonotypes.

Recombination connected TRBV27 to TRBJ1-1; D gene: possibly TRBD1, on 6 matching bases. The sequencing used CD4+ or CD8+ T cells sorted from blood, collected in a trial of the OX40 agonist ivuxolimab. The source of this sequence is an adult with an advanced solid tumor such as melanoma, head and neck, liver or kidney cancer. The CDR3 reads as follows: CASSLGAWGAHTEAFF. The sequenced DNA: TGTGCCAGCAGTTTAGGGGCTTGGGGGGCACATACTGAAGCTTTCTTT.